This T cell receptor (beta chain) comes out of a study of CD8 T cells in Susac syndrome. The CDR3 extends over 11 amino acids. V lost 3 bases and J lost 4, with 4 bases in between. Germline V gene lookup returns CDR1 DFQATT and CDR2 SNEGSKA (reference sequence). Both CD4+ and CD8+ T cells were negatively isolated, and TEMRA cells underwent FACS enrichment. This clonotype was found once. Its antigen is still unknown. Study-level results: Only a relatively small number of individuals were included in the TCR sequencing and HLA analysis.

An input of roughly 0.5 to 1 ug of RNA was subjected to reverse transcription using random hexamers. Coverage of TCR beta CDR3 amplification by immunoSEQ multiplex PCR extended to 54 Vbeta and 13 Jbeta. Using its own MiXCR run on the immunoSEQ multiplex PCR reads, TCRdb lists one record per CDR3 protein. The sample shows about 47,000 distinct CDR3 sequences, around 92% of them seen only once. This chain links TRBV20-1 with TRBJ2-4; D is undetermined. Sequenced material: CD8+ T cells from PBMCs. This clonotype was obtained from a human donor in good health. CDR3 region: CSASEKNIQYF. Written as DNA, the CDR3 is TGCAGTGCTAGCGAGAAAAACATTCAGTACTTC.